The T cell receptor (beta chain) under discussion was sequenced for a study of blood T cell repertoires in COVID-19. Study at large: The analysed material was cDNA or gDNA that came from T cells, B-cell-depleted T cells, or PBMCs.

The CDR3 loop spans 16 amino acids. V dropped 4 bases and J dropped 3 bases, with 15 bases sitting between them. Germline V CDR1 and CDR2: MNHEY, SMNVEV (reference sequence). The data were produced by immunoSEQ multiplex PCR, yet TCRdb's version contains in-frame clones alone and is incomplete. The sample lists 310,000 or so clones, 80% to 95% occurring once. The age range of participants was 18 to 89 years, with residence in fewer than 25 US areas. The receptor comes from a woman between 25 and 40 years old who had recovered from COVID-19. The sample taken for sequencing was PBMCs or T cells enriched from blood (not recorded which). This chain uses TRBV27 with TRBJ1-4; D is perhaps TRBD1 (6 bases). The CDR3 DNA is TGTGCCAGCAGTTACGCCCCAGGGGATGCTAATGAAAAACTGTTTTTT. It translates to CASSYAPGDANEKLFF.